These 14 T cell receptor beta chains came from one sample sequenced in a study of T cell changes during pregnancy in multiple sclerosis. Libraries were prepared by immunoSEQ multiplex PCR; TCRdb keeps only in-frame clonotypes and omits some of them. Here the sample spans approximately 25,000 clones, about 88% being singletons. The specimen was CD4+ T cells from peripheral blood mononuclear cells, collected in the first trimester of pregnancy. All receptors come from a female donor in good health, enrolled as a control in a pregnancy study.

The V gene is TRBV28, the J gene TRBJ2-1, with a tentative D call TRBD2 (5 bases). The V end was cut by 6 bases, the J end by 4 bases, with 7 bases between. CDR3 length: 12 amino acids. Germline assignment: CDR1 MDHEN and CDR2 SYDVKM. The CDR3 nucleotides read TGTGCCAGCAGAACTAGTTACAATGAGCAGTTCTTC. The encoded protein is CASRTSYNEQFF.

V usage is TRBV2 and J usage is TRBJ1-4; 10 nucleotides align to TRBD1. V dropped 7 bases and J dropped 8; count of bases not matched to a gene: 10. The V gene's germline CDR1 is SNHLY and CDR2 FYNNEI. The CDR3 sequence is 15 residues long. CDR3 region: CASKPLGTGDEKLFF. The CDR3 DNA follows: TGTGCCAGCAAGCCCTTAGGGACAGGGGACGAAAAACTGTTTTTT.

The CDR3 region is CASSRTGVPYEQYF. In DNA form, the CDR3 reads TGTGCCAGCAGTAGGACAGGGGTCCCCTACGAGCAGTACTTC. The rearrangement uses TRBV6-5 and TRBJ2-7; the match to TRBD1 covers 9 bases. J gave up 2 bases and V 5 bases, and 4 bases lay outside the gene matches. Germline CDR1 is MNHEY and CDR2 is SVGAGI. The CDR3 extends over 14 amino acids.

The chain recombines TRBV7-9 with TRBJ1-4, with 9 bases matching TRBD1. V was pared by 1 base and J by 7 bases, with 4 bases of the junction left unmatched. The CDR3 runs to 15 residues. Germline V gene data show CDR1 as SEHNR and CDR2 as FQNEAQ (reference sequence). The CDR3 region has the DNA TGTGCCAGCAGCTTAGAGACAGGGGGAGGTGAAAAACTGTTTTTT. Amino acid sequence: CASSLETGGGEKLFF.

The chain combines TRBV14 with TRBJ2-7; tentatively, D is TRBD2 (6 bases). CDR1 is SGHDN, CDR2 FVKESK, per germline. CDR3 length: 17 residues. Trimming removed 0 bases at V and 2 bases at J, with 17 bases between. DNA for the CDR3: TGTGCCAGCAGCCAAGATTTCCGATCGGGCGGGACCTACGAGCAGTACTTC. Translating gives CASSQDFRSGGTYEQYF.

The V and J genes are TRBV14 and TRBJ2-1; no firm D call. The V gene's germline CDR1 is SGHDN and CDR2 FVKESK. V lost 0 bases to trimming and J lost 10 bases, with 16 bases between them. The CDR3 totals 15 residues. In DNA form, the CDR3 reads TGTGCCAGCAGCCAAGATCCAAACAACCCATTGGAGCAGTTCTTC. Encoded protein: CASSQDPNNPLEQFF.

This chain joins TRBV19 and TRBJ2-3; tentatively, D is TRBD2 (7 bases). V dropped 7 bases and J dropped 4 bases, with 18 bases sitting between them. Germline V gene data show CDR1 as LNHDA and CDR2 as SQIVND (reference sequence). This CDR3 region has 15 residues. The CDR3 is CASNLGGEVADTQYF. DNA for the CDR3: TGTGCCAGTAACCTAGGGGGGGAGGTCGCAGATACGCAGTATTTT.

The DNA for the CDR3 is TGTGCCATCGCAGGGATCTCCATTCCAGGTGAGCAGTTCTTC. The encoded protein is CAIAGISIPGEQFF. The chain uses TRBV5-4 and TRBJ2-1; D might be TRBD1 (5 bases). The germline V and J ends were trimmed by 9 bases and 9 bases, with 22 bases remaining between them. The CDR3 is 14 residues long. Germline CDR1 SGHNT, CDR2 YYREEE (reference sequence).

V and J are TRBV5-4 and TRBJ2-1; 11 bases fit TRBD1. Germline values: CDR1 SGHNT, CDR2 YYREEE (reference sequence). The CDR3 has 15 residues. J gave up 4 bases and V 4 bases, and 4 bases lay outside the gene matches. The CDR3, as DNA: TGTGCCAGCAGCAGGGACAGGGGGGGGTACAATGAGCAGTTCTTC. It yields the protein CASSRDRGGYNEQFF.

This chain links TRBV28 with TRBJ2-5, with 8 bases that match TRBD1. From germline, CDR1 is MDHEN and CDR2 SYDVKM. The CDR3 is made up of 13 amino acids. The V segment lost 8 bases and the J segment 5 bases; nucleotides outside the gene matches: 7. The DNA of the CDR3 is TGTGCCAGCTCCGCAGGGGGCGTGGAGACCCAGTACTTC. Its translation is CASSAGGVETQYF.

The V and J genes are TRBV18 and TRBJ2-1, with 8 bases identical to TRBD1. CDR1 is KGHSH, CDR2 LQKENI, per germline. J was trimmed by 5 bases and V by 5 bases; bases with no gene match: 5. CDR3 length: 14 residues. CDR3 region: CASSDRTGNNEQFF. The CDR3 nucleotides are TGTGCCAGCTCAGATCGGACAGGGAACAATGAGCAGTTCTTC.

This chain connects TRBV29-1 to TRBJ2-7; possible D gene TRBD1, 7 bases. Looked up from germline, CDR1 is SQVTM and CDR2 is ANQGSEA. There are 14 residues in the CDR3. The V gene lost 3 bases and the J gene lost 1 base, with 13 bases spanning the gap. CDR3 nucleotides: TGCAGCGTTGATCACGGGGGACAGTCCTACGAGCAGTACTTC. This sequence encodes CSVDHGGQSYEQYF.

This clone turned up a few times. CDR3 sequence reads: CASSRDTSYNSPLHF. The DNA for the CDR3 is TGTGCCAGCAGCCGCGACACTTCCTATAATTCACCCCTCCACTTT. The chain carries TRBV2 and TRBJ1-6; D unclear. CDR1 and CDR2 from the germline V gene are SNHLY and FYNNEI. The CDR3 is made up of 15 amino acids. V was pared by 6 bases and J by 1 base, with 10 bases between.

A note on this clone: The junction differs from germline at one of its ends, possibly a read error. The chain carries TRBV7-8 and TRBJ1-1, with D tentatively TRBD1 (5 bases). CDR1 SGHVS and CDR2 FQNEAQ come from the germline V gene. The CDR3 length is 14 residues. CDR3 in DNA: TGTGCCAGCAGCTTAATCCTCCAGGGAGGTGAACCTTTCTTT. As protein: CASSLILQGGEPFF.